This is a list of T cell receptor beta chains from one sample in a study of cytomegalovirus exposure and HLA in healthy donors. Data came from immunoSEQ multiplex PCR; TCRdb stores just in-frame clones and leaves some out. The sample yields roughly 120,000 clones, around three quarters seen once. The sequenced material came from PBMCs. These receptors were obtained from a man in his forties in good health and CMV-seronegative. The CDR3 runs from the conserved cysteine through the conserved F or W. The D gene is left open where the match is weak. A row's size may be missing; if present it is once, few, many or a size class.

TRBD1 | TRBJ1-3 | TRBV5-5 | few | TGTGCCAGCAGCTTGGCCGAAGGGGGCGCATCTGGAAACACCATATATTTT | CASSLAEGGASGNTIYF
TRBD2 | TRBJ2-1 | TRBV29-1 | NA | TGCAGCGTTCATCTAGCGGGGGGCGGCCAAAAGCAGTTCTTC | CSVHLAGGGQKQFF
NA | TRBJ2-2 | TRBV11-2 | NA | TGTGCCAGCAGCTTAGTCAGTCAGGTCTACACCGGGGAGCTGTTTTTT | CASSLVSQVYTGELFF
NA | TRBJ2-2 | TRBV7-2 | NA | TGTGCCAGCAGCTTAGGCGCGGTAAACACCGGGGAGCTGTTTTTT | CASSLGAVNTGELFF
TRBD2 | TRBJ2-1 | TRBV7-3 | few | TGTGCCAGCAGCCCCGCGGGGGGCAGATATGAGCAGTTCTTC | CASSPAGGRYEQFF
NA | TRBJ2-3 | TRBV18 | NA | TGTGCCAGCTCCACCAGGGGCACAGATACGCAGTATTTT | CASSTRGTDTQYF
TRBD1 | TRBJ1-1 | TRBV18 | NA | TGTGCCAGCTCACCCGGGACAGTCGAGGCTTTCTTT | CASSPGTVEAFF
TRBD1 | TRBJ1-2 | TRBV5-1 | NA | TGCGCCAGCAGCTTGCCTCAGGGGGTGGATGGCTACACCTTC | CASSLPQGVDGYTF
NA | TRBJ1-3 | TRBV28 | NA | TGTGCCAGCAGTTTAGCGGTCTCCGGAAACACCATATATTTT | CASSLAVSGNTIYF
NA | TRBJ2-7 | TRBV10-3 | few | TGTGCCACGACCGGAACACAGGGCGGCGAGCAGTACTTC | CATTGTQGGEQYF
NA | TRBJ1-1 | TRBV19 | NA | TGTGCCAGTAGTATGGCCAGGGTAGGGACTGAAGCTTTCTTT | CASSMARVGTEAFF
TRBD1 | TRBJ1-4 | TRBV4-2 | NA | TGTGCCAGCAGCCATTCAACAGGGGACCCTAATGAAGAACTGTTTTTT | CASSHSTGDPNEELFF
NA | TRBJ1-3 | TRBV9 | NA | TGTGCCAGCAGCCCGGTCCTCATCGGAAACACCATATATTTT | CASSPVLIGNTIYF
TRBD1 | TRBJ2-5 | TRBV5-6 | once | TGTGCCAGCAGAGCGGACAGGGGGACTATACAAGAGACCCAGTACTTC | CASRADRGTIQETQYF
TRBD1 | TRBJ1-6 | TRBV7-9 | once | TGTGCCAGCAGCCCGGGACAGCAAAATTCACCCCTCCACTTT | CASSPGQQNSPLHF
NA | TRBJ2-4 | TRBV2 | NA | TGTGCCAGCAGTGAAGGGTGGGTAGCAAAGGACATTCAGCACTTC | CASSEGWVAKDIQHF
NA | TRBJ1-6 | TRBV27 | NA | TGTGCCAGCAGTTTAGAGTATAATTCACCCCTCCACTTT | CASSLEYNSPLHF
NA | TRBJ1-2 | TRBV5-1 | NA | TGCGCCAGCAGCCTCGACAGGCCCACTAACTATGGCTACACCTTC | CASSLDRPTNYGYTF
NA | TRBJ2-3 | TRBV5-1 | NA | TGCGCCAGCGCCCCGGGAAAGCCCACAGATACGCAGTATTTT | CASAPGKPTDTQYF
TRBD1 | TRBJ2-2 | TRBV2 | NA | TGTGCCATACAGGGGTACAGCACCGGGGAGCTGTTTTTT | CAIQGYSTGELFF
TRBD1 | TRBJ2-2 | TRBV5-1 | once | TGCGCCAGCAGCCCGGGGACAGGGGTATCCGGGGAGCTGTTTTTT | CASSPGTGVSGELFF
TRBD1 | TRBJ1-1 | TRBV7-9 | NA | TGTGCCAGCAGCTTAGGATCAGGGGGCTACACTGAAGCTTTCTTT | CASSLGSGGYTEAFF
NA | TRBJ1-1 | TRBV7-3 | NA | TGTGCCAGCAGCTTAACCGGGGTAAACACTGAAGCTTTCTTT | CASSLTGVNTEAFF
TRBD2 | TRBJ2-1 | TRBV7-7 | NA | TGTGCCAGCAGCTTAGGGACTAGCGGGGTCGATGAGCAGTTCTTC | CASSLGTSGVDEQFF
NA | TRBJ1-2 | TRBV7-3 | NA | TGTGCCAGCAGCTTACTCGGGGGGGCTACCTATGGCTACACCTTC | CASSLLGGATYGYTF
NA | TRBJ1-5 | TRBV27 | NA | TGTGCCACCCTACCTTCCGCAGGGTTAGGGCTTTATAGCAATCAGCCCCAGCATTTT | CATLPSAGLGLYSNQPQHF
NA | TRBJ1-1 | TRBV7-2 | NA | TGTGCCAGCAGCACCCGAGGCGGGGTTGAAGCTTTCTTT | CASSTRGGVEAFF